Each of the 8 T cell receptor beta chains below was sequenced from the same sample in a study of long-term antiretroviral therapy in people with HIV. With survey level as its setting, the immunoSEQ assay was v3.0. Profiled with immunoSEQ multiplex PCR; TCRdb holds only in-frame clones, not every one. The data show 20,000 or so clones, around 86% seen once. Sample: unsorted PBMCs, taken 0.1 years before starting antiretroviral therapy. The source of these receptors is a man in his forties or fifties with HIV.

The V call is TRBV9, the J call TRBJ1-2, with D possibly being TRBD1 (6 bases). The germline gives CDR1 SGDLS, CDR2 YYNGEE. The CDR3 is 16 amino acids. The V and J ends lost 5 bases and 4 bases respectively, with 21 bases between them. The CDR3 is CASRPTAGVSSYGYTF. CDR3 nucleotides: TGTGCCAGCAGGCCTACCGCAGGGGTCAGTTCCTATGGCTACACCTTC.

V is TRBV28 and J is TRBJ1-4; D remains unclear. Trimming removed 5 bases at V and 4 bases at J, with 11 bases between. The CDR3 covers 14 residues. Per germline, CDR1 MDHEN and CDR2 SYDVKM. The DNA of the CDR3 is TGTGCCAGCAGTCGTCTCGGGAATAATGAAAAACTGTTTTTT. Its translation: CASSRLGNNEKLFF.

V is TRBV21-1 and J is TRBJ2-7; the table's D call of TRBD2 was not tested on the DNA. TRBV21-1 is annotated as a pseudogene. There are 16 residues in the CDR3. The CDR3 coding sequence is TGTGCCAGCAGCAAAGCGGGTAGCGGGAGGACTTACGAGCAGTACTTC. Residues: CASSKAGSGRTYEQYF.

CDR3: CASISRGERTYEQYF. In DNA form, the CDR3 reads TGTGCCAGCATTAGTAGGGGCGAAAGGACCTACGAGCAGTACTTC. The chain employs TRBV6-1 and TRBJ2-7; weak D call: TRBD1 (5 bases). From germline, CDR1 is MNHNS and CDR2 SASEGT. Trimming removed 7 bases at V and 2 bases at J, with 18 bases between. This CDR3 is built from 15 residues.

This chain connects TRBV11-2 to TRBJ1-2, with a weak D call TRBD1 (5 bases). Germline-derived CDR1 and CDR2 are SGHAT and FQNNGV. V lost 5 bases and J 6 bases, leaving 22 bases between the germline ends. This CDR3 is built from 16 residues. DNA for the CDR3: TGTGCCAGCAGCACCTCCGGGACCGACCTCGTCCATGGCTACACCTTC. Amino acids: CASSTSGTDLVHGYTF.

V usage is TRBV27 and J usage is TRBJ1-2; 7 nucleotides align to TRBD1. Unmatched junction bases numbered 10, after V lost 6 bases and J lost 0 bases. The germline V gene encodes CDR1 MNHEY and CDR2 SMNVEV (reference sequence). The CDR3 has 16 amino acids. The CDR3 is CASSGTDDPSNYGYTF. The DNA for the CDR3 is TGTGCCAGCAGCGGGACAGACGATCCTTCTAACTATGGCTACACCTTC.

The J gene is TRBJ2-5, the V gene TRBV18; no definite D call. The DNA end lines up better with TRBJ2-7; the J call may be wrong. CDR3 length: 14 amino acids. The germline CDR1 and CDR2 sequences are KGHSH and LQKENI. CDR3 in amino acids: CASSPPARPYEQYF. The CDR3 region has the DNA TGTGCCAGCTCACCACCGGCCCGACCCTACGAGCAGTACTTC.

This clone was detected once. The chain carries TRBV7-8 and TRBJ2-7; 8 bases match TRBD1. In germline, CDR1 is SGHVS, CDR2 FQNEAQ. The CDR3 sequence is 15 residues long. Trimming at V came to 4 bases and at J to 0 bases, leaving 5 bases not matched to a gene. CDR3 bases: TGTGCCAGCAGCTATCACAGGGGGAGCTCCTACGAGCAGTACTTC. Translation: CASSYHRGSSYEQYF.